One and the same sample provided the 14 T cell receptor beta chains below, sequenced in a study of blood T cell repertoires in COVID-19. TCRdb's copy holds only in-frame clones and misses some; the assay was immunoSEQ multiplex PCR. The repertoire has about 310,000 clones, around 89% of them found once; the top ten carry 0.8% to 1.3%. Input material: peripheral blood. The receptors originated from a woman aged 40 to 50 with COVID-19, enrolled during active disease.

The chain carries TRBV27 and TRBJ1-4; D unclear. This CDR3 spans 15 amino acids. V was trimmed by 1 base and J by 6 bases, leaving 12 bases between them. CDR1 and CDR2 from the germline V gene are MNHEY and SMNVEV (reference sequence). In nucleotides, the CDR3 is TGTGCCAGCAGTTTATTTCCAGTGGAGGATGAAAAACTGTTTTTT. It codes for CASSLFPVEDEKLFF.

The CDR3 nucleotides are TGCGCCAGCAGCCACGGTGGGTCAGGGAACACTGAAGCTTTCTTT. Its translation is CASSHGGSGNTEAFF. The V gene is TRBV4-3, the J gene TRBJ1-1; D call uncertain. Germline CDR1 and CDR2: LGHNA and YSLEER. Trimming cost V 3 bases and J 1 base, with 12 bases left between them. This CDR3 is 15 amino acids long.

The rearrangement joins TRBV27 to TRBJ1-4; D is uncertain. Germline CDR1 is MNHEY and CDR2 is SMNVEV (reference sequence). V gave up 6 bases and J gave up 5 bases, with 16 bases separating them. The CDR3 loop spans 15 amino acids. The CDR3 spells CASRNPSRVNEKLFF. The CDR3 coding sequence is TGTGCCAGCAGGAATCCAAGTCGAGTAAATGAAAAACTGTTTTTT.

This clone has more than one count but fewer than ten. This chain uses TRBV7-2 with TRBJ2-7; D unresolved. Trimming stripped 1 base from V and 1 base from J, with 5 bases between. This CDR3 has 13 amino acids. Germline lookup yields CDR1 SGHTA and CDR2 FQGNSA. In DNA, the CDR3 is TGTGCCAGCAGCTTAGGGAGATCCTACGAGCAGTACTTC. The encoded protein is CASSLGRSYEQYF.

The DNA for the CDR3 is TGTGCCACCGTTCCGGGACAGGGGAACACTGAAGCTTTCTTT. The encoded protein is CATVPGQGNTEAFF. The chain carries TRBV24-1 and TRBJ1-1; 9 positions match TRBD1. V trimming: 9 bases; J trimming: 1 base; junction bases outside the gene matches: 5. Germline V gene sequence: CDR1 KGHDR, CDR2 SFDVKD. The CDR3 runs to 14 residues.

The chain combines TRBV4-1 with TRBJ1-4, with 8 bases matching TRBD1. This CDR3 comprises 15 residues. CDR1 MGHRA and CDR2 YSYEKL come from the germline V gene. Trimming removed 4 bases from V and 8 bases from J; junction bases left unmatched: 9. The chain's CDR3 is CASSRGGTGREKLFF. The CDR3 nucleotides read TGCGCCAGCAGCCGCGGAGGGACAGGAAGGGAAAAACTGTTTTTT.

This clone was found a few times. This chain joins TRBV14 and TRBJ2-7; 8 bases agree with TRBD2. Germline V lookup: CDR1 SGHDN, CDR2 FVKESK. The CDR3 extends over 18 amino acids. Unmatched junction bases numbered 16, after V lost 3 bases and J lost 3 bases. The CDR3 reads CASSHPLGGAGDGYEQYF. The CDR3 DNA reads TGTGCCAGCAGCCATCCCCTAGGGGGAGCGGGAGATGGCTACGAGCAGTACTTC. Full variable domain (outside the CDR3, taken from reference TRBV14 and TRBJ2-7): EAGVTQFPSHSVIEKGQTVTLRCDPISGHDNLYWYRRVMGKEIKFLLHFVKESKQDESGMPNNRFLAERTGGTYSTLKVQPAELEDSGVYFCASSHPLGGAGDGYEQYFGPGTRLTVT.

The chain links TRBV11-3 to TRBJ2-5; D might be TRBD1 (6 bases). Trimming pared 5 bases from V and 1 base from J, leaving 8 bases between. CDR3 length: 13 amino acids. Per germline, CDR1 SGHNT and CDR2 YENEEA. The DNA of the CDR3 is TGTGCCAGCAGCCGGGACACCCAAGAGACCCAGTACTTC. Protein product: CASSRDTQETQYF.

The CDR3: CATSRDHYGYTF. In nucleotides, the CDR3 is TGTGCCACCAGCAGAGACCATTATGGCTACACCTTC. This sequence joins TRBV15 and TRBJ1-2, with D unclear. With 0 bases removed from V and 5 bases from J, the gap between germline ends came to 4 bases. This CDR3 region has 12 residues. Germline assignment: CDR1 LNHNV and CDR2 YYDKDF (reference sequence). Using reference TRBV15 and TRBJ1-2 for the parts outside the CDR3, the full variable domain is DAMVIQNPRYQVTQFGKPVTLSCSQTLNHNVMYWYQQKSSQAPKLLFHYYDKDFNNEADTPDNFQSRRPNTSFCFLDIRSPGLGDTAMYLCATSRDHYGYTFGSGTRLTVV.

This clone came up once. The J gene is TRBJ1-1, the V gene TRBV19, with a weak D call TRBD1 (6 bases). The V and J ends lost 3 bases and 3 bases respectively, with 11 bases between them. This CDR3 is built from 14 residues. CDR1 is LNHDA, CDR2 SQIVND, per germline (reference sequence). The CDR3 here is CASSIQGWDTEAFF. The CDR3 DNA reads TGTGCCAGTAGTATTCAGGGGTGGGACACTGAAGCTTTCTTT.

The chain combines TRBV7-9 with TRBJ1-2, with 10 bases lining up with TRBD1. This CDR3 has 15 residues. After removal of 5 bases from V and 4 bases from J, the junction contained 7 bases not matched to a gene. Germline CDR1 SEHNR, CDR2 FQNEAQ (reference sequence). For the CDR3, the DNA is TGTGCCAGCAGCGCCGACAGGGGGCCAAGCTATGGCTACACCTTC. This translates into CASSADRGPSYGYTF. The full variable domain, rest sourced from reference TRBV7-9 and TRBJ1-2, is DTGVSQNPRHKITKRGQNVTFRCDPISEHNRLYWYRQTLGQGPEFLTYFQNEAQLEKSRLLSDRFSAERPKGSFSTLEIQRTEQGDSAMYLCASSADRGPSYGYTFGSGTRLTVV.

The V and J genes are TRBV5-1 and TRBJ2-4; 8 bases agree with TRBD2. J was trimmed by 4 bases and V by 2 bases; bases with no gene match: 5. CDR1 and CDR2 (germline): SGHRS, YFSETQ. The CDR3 is made up of 15 amino acids. The CDR3 loop is CASSLHSGKKNIQYF. CDR3 nucleotide sequence: TGCGCCAGCAGCTTACATAGCGGGAAGAAAAACATTCAGTACTTC.

The chain combines TRBV19 with TRBJ2-6; D call uncertain. Per germline, CDR1 LNHDA and CDR2 SQIVND (reference sequence). This CDR3 is built from 17 residues. The V gene lost 5 bases and the J gene lost 0 bases, with 14 bases spanning the gap. The CDR3 reads CASSFKTRSSGANVLTF. CDR3 DNA sequence: TGTGCCAGTAGTTTTAAGACACGTAGCTCTGGGGCCAACGTCCTGACTTTC.

This clone has a single count. The J gene is TRBJ1-1, the V gene TRBV27; D may be TRBD1 (6 bases). From germline, CDR1 is MNHEY and CDR2 SMNVEV (reference sequence). V was pared by 2 bases and J by 3 bases, with 13 bases between. The CDR3 is 15 residues long. As DNA, the CDR3 is TGTGCCAGCAGTTTAGGACCGCAGGGGTACACTGAAGCTTTCTTT. Its translation is CASSLGPQGYTEAFF.